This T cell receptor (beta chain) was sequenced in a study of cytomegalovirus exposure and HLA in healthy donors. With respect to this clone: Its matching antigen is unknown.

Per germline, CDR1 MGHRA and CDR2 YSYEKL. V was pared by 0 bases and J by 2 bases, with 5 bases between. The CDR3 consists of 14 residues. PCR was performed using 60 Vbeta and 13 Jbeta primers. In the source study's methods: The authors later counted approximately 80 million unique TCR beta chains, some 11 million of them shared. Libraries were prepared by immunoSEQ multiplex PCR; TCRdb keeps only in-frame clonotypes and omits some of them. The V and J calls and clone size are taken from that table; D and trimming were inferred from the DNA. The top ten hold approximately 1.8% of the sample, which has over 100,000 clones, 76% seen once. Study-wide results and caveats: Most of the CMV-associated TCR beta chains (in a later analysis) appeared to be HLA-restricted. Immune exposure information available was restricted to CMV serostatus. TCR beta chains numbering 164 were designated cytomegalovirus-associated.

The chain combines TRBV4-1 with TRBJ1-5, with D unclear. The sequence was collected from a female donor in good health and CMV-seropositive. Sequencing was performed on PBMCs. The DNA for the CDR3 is TGCGCCAGCAGCCAAGATCAGGGCAATCAGCCCCAGCATTTT. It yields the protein CASSQDQGNQPQHF.